Below, one T cell receptor beta chain is given with its context. What it binds is unknown. The sample is drawn from a study of T cells in Graves' hyperthyroidism and ophthalmopathy. It was RNA transcripts that yielded the amplified TCR beta CDR3 regions. TCR CDR3 regions were first amplified by RT-PCR with HTBI primers. Each CDR3 protein gets one entry after TCRdb re-called the multiplex PCR reads with MiXCR. The sample holds some 300,000 distinct CDR3 sequences, 16% seen once. A patient was excluded if there was uncontrolled infection, other autoimmune disease, pregnancy or lactation. Study conclusions and caveats: Expanded thyroid clonotypes (above 0.001) were mostly also found in blood.

The ends lost 0 bases at V and 3 bases at J; junction bases unmatched: 7. The germline V gene has CDR1 DFQATT and CDR2 SNEGSKA (reference sequence). The CDR3 is 15 residues long. The clonotype comes from a man aged 25 to 45 with Graves' hyperthyroidism. The rearrangement uses TRBV20-1 and TRBJ2-5; TRBD1 matches 7 bases. Specimen: blood. The CDR3 sequence: CSARDSGTDEETQYF. Here the CDR3 DNA reads TGCAGTGCTAGAGACTCCGGGACAGATGAAGAGACCCAGTACTTC.